This T cell receptor beta chain was retrieved from a study of siplizumab effects on memory and regulatory T cells. Overall study results and limits: Naive T cell populations appeared to exhibit greater diversity than memory cells and appeared to be major alloresponse contributors.

Points on this clone: Its antigen is unidentified.

V lost 0 bases to trimming and J lost 4 bases, with 11 bases between them. The length of the CDR3 is 16 residues. Germline CDR1 SGDLS, CDR2 YYNGEE. Each sample yielded roughly 92,000 assayed TCR templates. Clones were read by immunoSEQ multiplex PCR, and TCRdb kept only the in-frame ones, dropping some. Here the sample spans 100,000 or so clones, approximately 92% being singletons. This TCR came from a human donor in good health. Material: non-Treg CD4+ T cells sorted from blood. The gene calls are TRBV9 and TRBJ1-6; D gene uncertain. The CDR3 nucleotides read TGTGCCAGCAGCGTAGACTTCCGCACTTATAATTCACCCCTCCACTTT. This sequence encodes CASSVDFRTYNSPLHF.